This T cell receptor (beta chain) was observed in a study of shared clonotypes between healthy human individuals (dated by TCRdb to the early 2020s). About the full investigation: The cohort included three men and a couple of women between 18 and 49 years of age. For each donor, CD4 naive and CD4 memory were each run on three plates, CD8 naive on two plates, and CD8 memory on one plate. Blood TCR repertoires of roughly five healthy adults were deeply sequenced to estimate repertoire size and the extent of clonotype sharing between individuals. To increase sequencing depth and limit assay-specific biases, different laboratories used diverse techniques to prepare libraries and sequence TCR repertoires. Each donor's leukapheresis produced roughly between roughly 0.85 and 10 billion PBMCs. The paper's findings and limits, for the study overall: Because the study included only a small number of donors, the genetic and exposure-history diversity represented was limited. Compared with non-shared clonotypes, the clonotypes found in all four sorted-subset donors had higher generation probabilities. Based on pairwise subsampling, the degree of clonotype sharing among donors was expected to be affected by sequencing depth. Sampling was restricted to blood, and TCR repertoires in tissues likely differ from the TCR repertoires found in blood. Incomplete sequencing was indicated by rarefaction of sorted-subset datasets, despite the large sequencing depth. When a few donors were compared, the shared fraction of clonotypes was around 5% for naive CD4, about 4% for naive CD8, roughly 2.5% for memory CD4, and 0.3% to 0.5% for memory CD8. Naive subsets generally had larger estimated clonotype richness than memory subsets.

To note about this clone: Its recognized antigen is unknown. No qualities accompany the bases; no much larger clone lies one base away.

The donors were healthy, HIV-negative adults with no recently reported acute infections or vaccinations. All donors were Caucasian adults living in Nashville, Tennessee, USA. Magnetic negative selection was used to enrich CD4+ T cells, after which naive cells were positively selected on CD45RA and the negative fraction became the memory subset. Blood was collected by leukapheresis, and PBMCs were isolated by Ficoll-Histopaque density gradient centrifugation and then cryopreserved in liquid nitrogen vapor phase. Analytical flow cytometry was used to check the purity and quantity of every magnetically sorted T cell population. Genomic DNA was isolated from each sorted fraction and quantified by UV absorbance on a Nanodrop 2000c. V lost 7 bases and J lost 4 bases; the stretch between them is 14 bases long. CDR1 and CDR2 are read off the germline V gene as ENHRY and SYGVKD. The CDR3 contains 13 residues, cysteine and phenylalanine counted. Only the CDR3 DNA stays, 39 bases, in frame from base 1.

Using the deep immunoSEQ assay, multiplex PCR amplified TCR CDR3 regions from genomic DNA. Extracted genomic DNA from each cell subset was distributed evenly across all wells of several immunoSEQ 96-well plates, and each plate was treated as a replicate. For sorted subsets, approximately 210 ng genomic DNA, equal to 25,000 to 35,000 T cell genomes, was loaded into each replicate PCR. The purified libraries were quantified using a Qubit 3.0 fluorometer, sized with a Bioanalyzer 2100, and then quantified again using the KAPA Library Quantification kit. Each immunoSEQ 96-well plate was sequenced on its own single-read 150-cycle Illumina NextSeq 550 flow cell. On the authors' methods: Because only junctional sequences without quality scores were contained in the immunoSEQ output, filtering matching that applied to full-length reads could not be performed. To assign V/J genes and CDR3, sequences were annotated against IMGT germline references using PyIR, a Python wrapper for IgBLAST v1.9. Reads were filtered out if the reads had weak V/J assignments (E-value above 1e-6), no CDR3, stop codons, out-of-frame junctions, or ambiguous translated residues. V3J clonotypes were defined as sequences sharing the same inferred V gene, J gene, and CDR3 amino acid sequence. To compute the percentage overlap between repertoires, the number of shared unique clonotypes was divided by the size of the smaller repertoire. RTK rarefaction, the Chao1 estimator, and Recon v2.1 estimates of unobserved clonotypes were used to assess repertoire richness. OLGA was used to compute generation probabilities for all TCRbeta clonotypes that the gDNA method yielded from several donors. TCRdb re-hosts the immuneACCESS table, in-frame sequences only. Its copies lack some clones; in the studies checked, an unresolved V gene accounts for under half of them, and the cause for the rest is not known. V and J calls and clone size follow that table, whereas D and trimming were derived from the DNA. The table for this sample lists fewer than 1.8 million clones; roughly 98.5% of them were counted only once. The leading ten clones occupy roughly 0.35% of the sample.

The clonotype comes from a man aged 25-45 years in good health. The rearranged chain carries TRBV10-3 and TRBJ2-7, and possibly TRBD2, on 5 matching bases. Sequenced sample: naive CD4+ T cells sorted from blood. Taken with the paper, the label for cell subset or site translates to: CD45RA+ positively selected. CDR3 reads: CAIKVESGYEQYF. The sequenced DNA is TGTGCCATCAAAGTAGAAAGCGGATACGAGCAGTACTTC.